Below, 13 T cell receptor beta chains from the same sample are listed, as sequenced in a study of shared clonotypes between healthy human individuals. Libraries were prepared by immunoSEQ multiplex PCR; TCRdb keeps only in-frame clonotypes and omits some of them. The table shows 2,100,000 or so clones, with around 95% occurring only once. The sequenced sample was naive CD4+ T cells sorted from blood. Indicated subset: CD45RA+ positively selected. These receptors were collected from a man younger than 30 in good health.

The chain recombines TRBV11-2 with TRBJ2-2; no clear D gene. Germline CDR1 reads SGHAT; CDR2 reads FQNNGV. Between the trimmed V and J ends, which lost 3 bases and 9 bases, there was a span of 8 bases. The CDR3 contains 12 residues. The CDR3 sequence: CASSLNFRELFF. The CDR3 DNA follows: TGTGCCAGCAGCTTGAACTTCCGGGAGCTGTTTTTT. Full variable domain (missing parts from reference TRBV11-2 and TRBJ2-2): EAGVAQSPRYKIIEKRQSVAFWCNPISGHATLYWYQQILGQGPKLLIQFQNNGVVDDSQLPKDRFSAERLKGVDSTLKIQPAKLEDSAVYLCASSLNFRELFFGEGSRLTVL.

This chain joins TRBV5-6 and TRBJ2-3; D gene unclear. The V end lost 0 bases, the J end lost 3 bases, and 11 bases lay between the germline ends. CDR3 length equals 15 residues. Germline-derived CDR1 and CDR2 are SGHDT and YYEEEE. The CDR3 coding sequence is TGTGCCAGCAGCTTGGAAGCCAGAATTACAGATACGCAGTATTTT. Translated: CASSLEARITDTQYF.

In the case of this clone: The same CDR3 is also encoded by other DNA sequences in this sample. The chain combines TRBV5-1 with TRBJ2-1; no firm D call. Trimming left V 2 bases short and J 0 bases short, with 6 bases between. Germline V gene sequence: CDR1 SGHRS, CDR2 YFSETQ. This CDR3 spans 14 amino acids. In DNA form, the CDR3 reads TGCGCCAGCAGCTTAGACCTCTCCTACAATGAGCAGTTCTTC. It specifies CASSLDLSYNEQFF.

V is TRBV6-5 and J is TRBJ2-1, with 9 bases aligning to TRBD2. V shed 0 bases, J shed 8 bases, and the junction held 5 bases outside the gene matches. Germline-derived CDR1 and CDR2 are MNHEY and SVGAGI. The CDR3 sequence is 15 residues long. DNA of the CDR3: TGTGCCAGCAGTTACTCTGGCGGGAGGGGGTATGAGCAGTTCTTC. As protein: CASSYSGGRGYEQFF.

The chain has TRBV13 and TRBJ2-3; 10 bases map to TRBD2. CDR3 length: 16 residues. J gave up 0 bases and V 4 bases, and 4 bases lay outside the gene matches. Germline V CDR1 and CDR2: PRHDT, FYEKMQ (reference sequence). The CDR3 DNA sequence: TGTGCCAGCAGCTCTTGGACTAGCGGTAGCACAGATACGCAGTATTTT. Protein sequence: CASSSWTSGSTDTQYF.

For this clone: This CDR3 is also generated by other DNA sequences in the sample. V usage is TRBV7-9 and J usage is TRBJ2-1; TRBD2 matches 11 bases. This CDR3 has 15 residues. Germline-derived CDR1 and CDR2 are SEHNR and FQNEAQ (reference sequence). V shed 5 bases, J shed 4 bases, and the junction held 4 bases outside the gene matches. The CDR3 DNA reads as TGTGCCAGCAGCGCCGGGACTAGCGGTTACAATGAGCAGTTCTTC. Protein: CASSAGTSGYNEQFF.

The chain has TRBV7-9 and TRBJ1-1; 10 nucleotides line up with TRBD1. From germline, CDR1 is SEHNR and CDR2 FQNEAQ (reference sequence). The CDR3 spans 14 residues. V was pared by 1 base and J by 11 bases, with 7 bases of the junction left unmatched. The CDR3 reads CASSLDLTGGEAFF. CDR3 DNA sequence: TGTGCCAGCAGCTTAGATTTGACAGGGGGCGAGGCTTTCTTT. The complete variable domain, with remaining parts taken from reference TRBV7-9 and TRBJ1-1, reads DTGVSQNPRHKITKRGQNVTFRCDPISEHNRLYWYRQTLGQGPEFLTYFQNEAQLEKSRLLSDRFSAERPKGSFSTLEIQRTEQGDSAMYLCASSLDLTGGEAFFGQGTRLTVV.

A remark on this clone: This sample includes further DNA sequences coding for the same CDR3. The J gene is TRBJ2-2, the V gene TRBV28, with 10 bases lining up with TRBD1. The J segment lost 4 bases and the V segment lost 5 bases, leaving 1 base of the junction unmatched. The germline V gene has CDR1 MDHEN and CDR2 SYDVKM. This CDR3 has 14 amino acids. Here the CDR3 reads CASSRTGGTGELFF. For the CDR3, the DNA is TGTGCCAGCAGTAGGACAGGGGGCACCGGGGAGCTGTTTTTT.

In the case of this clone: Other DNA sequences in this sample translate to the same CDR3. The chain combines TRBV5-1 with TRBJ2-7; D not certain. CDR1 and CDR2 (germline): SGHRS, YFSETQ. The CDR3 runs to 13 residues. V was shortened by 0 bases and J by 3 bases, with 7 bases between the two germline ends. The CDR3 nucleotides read TGCGCCAGCAGCTTGGAAGGGTTCTACGAGCAGTACTTC. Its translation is CASSLEGFYEQYF.

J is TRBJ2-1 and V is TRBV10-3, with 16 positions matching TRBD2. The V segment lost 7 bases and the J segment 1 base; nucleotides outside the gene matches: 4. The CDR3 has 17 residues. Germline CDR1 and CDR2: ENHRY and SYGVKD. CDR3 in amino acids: CAIMGLAGGPSYNEQFF. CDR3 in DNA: TGTGCCATCATGGGACTAGCGGGAGGGCCATCCTACAATGAGCAGTTCTTC.

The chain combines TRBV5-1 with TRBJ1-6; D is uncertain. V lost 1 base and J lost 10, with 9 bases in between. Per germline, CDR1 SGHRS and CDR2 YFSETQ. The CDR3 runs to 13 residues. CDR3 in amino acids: CASSLSLGSPLHF. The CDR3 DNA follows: TGCGCCAGCAGCTTGAGTCTGGGGTCACCCCTCCACTTT. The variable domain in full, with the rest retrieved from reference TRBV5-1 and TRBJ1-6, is KAGVTQTPRYLIKTRGQQVTLSCSPISGHRSVSWYQQTPGQGLQFLFEYFSETQRNKGNFPGRFSGRQFSNSRSEMNVSTLELGDSALYLCASSLSLGSPLHFGNGTRLTVT.

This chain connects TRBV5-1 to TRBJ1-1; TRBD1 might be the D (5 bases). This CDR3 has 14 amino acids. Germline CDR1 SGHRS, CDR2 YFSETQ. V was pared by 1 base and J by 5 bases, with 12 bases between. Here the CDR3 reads CASSLTNQGTEAFF. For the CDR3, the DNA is TGCGCCAGCAGCTTGACAAATCAGGGTACTGAAGCTTTCTTT.

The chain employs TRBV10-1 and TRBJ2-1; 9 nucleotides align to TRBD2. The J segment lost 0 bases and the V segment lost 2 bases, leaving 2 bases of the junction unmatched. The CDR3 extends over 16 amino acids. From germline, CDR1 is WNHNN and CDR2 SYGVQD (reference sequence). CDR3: CASSESGGRSYNEQFF. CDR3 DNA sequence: TGCGCCAGCAGTGAGAGCGGGGGGCGCTCCTACAATGAGCAGTTCTTC.